Below, one TCR beta chain is given with its context. Its target is unknown. The sample belongs to a study of T cell responses to AZD1222 COVID-19 vaccine. Regarding the study as a whole: Spike-specific TCR breadth rose after two AZD1222 doses, and depth rose as well. Within unmutated variant regions lay the reported targets of nearly half of spike-specific TCRs.

The V end was cut by 0 bases, the J end by 4 bases, with 10 bases between. CDR3 length: 15 residues. Germline assignment: CDR1 MNHEY and CDR2 SVGAGI. Clones were sequenced by immunoSEQ multiplex PCR, and TCRdb holds only the in-frame ones, with some missing. The data show tens of thousands of clones, with around 80% seen just once and about 20% held by the top ten. The TCR was taken from an adult in good health. This chain uses TRBV6-5 with TRBJ2-1; TRBD1 is a possible D gene (6 bases). The material sequenced was peripheral blood, taken on day 0 of MenACWY control vaccination. In nucleotides, the CDR3 is TGTGCCAGCAGTTACTCGAGAAGGGGGTACAATGAGCAGTTCTTC. Translation gives CASSYSRRGYNEQFF.